This T cell receptor (beta chain) appears in the sequencing data of a study of shared clonotypes between healthy human individuals. Clones were read by immunoSEQ multiplex PCR, and TCRdb kept only the in-frame ones, dropping some. The table lists 2,500,000 or so clones, roughly 92% of them singletons. Study results and limitations: Represented diversity (both genetic and exposure-history) was limited by the small number of donors.

On this clone itself: What it recognizes is unknown.

Trimming left V 1 base short and J 2 bases short, with 8 bases between. The CDR3 length is 15 residues. Germline CDR1 is LGHNA and CDR2 is YSLEER. The sequencing input was naive CD4+ T cells from PBMCs. The subset was: CD45RA+ positively selected. This TCR came from a man aged 18 to 29 in good health. Some clones in this sample may be carry-over from other donors' samples. The V gene is TRBV4-3, the J gene TRBJ1-4, with D possibly being TRBD1 (6 bases). The CDR3 DNA sequence: TGCGCCAGCAGCCAAGCTACAGGGACTAATGAAAAACTGTTTTTT. It codes for CASSQATGTNEKLFF.